This TCR beta chain is from a study of blood T cell repertoires in COVID-19. About the research overall: Sources were T cells, B-cell-depleted T cells, or PBMCs; the material itself was cDNA or gDNA.

The length of the CDR3 is 18 residues. Germline-derived CDR1 and CDR2 are PRHDT and FYEKMQ (reference sequence). J gave up 3 bases and V 5 bases, and 12 bases lay outside the gene matches. Profiling relied on immunoSEQ multiplex PCR, and the TCRdb table lists in-frame clones only, not all of them. This table has about 190,000 clones, 86% appearing once. Cohorts were determined from participant-reported clinical history. This TCR derives from a woman younger than 45 who had recovered from COVID-19. The genes are TRBV13 and TRBJ2-7; 14 bases are a match to TRBD2. Material: PBMCs or T cells enriched from blood (not recorded which). CDR3 protein: CASSPGTSGSGFLYEQYF. CDR3 DNA sequence: TGTGCCAGCAGCCCCGGGACTAGCGGGAGCGGGTTTCTCTACGAGCAGTACTTC.